Sequencing of this TCR beta chain was carried out in a study of T-cell reconstitution after alpha-beta-depleted transplantation in children. V lost 1 base, J lost 16 bases, and 14 bases lay in between. The germline CDR1 and CDR2 sequences are KGHSH and LQKENI. The CDR3 covers 12 residues. Researchers prepared the TCRbeta library using unique molecular identifiers, the study reports. TCRdb reanalysed the PCR reads using MiXCR and keeps one entry per CDR3 protein. The sample has about 540,000 distinct CDR3 sequences; about 18% are singletons. Sequenced here: PBMCs from the stem cell graft donor, sampled from the stem cell graft. This sequence joins TRBV18 and TRBJ2-1, with unresolved D. The clonotype originates from a human donor who donated a stem cell graft to a child with acute lymphoblastic leukemia. CDR3 amino acids: CASSPQERGDFF. The CDR3 bases are TGTGCCAGCTCACCACAGGAGCGAGGTGACTTCTTC.